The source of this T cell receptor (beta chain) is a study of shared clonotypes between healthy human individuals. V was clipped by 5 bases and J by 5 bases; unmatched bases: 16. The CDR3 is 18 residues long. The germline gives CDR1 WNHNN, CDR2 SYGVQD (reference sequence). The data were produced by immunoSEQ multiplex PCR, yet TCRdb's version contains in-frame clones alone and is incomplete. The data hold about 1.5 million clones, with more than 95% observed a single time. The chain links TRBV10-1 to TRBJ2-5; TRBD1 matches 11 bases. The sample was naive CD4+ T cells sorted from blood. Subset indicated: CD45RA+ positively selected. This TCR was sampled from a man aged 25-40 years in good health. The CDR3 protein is CASSPNRDRGIFSETQYF. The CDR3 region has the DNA TGCGCCAGCAGTCCCAACCGGGACAGGGGGATCTTCAGCGAGACCCAGTACTTC.